A few counts support the clone carrying this T cell receptor (beta chain). This specimen comes from a study of blood T cells in healthy people across ages. Germline V CDR1 and CDR2: KGHDR, SFDVKD. V shed 9 bases and J 5 bases; nucleotides not matched to a gene: 5. This CDR3 is 14 amino acids long. The use of a sample-barcoded 5' primer and a J-beta primer mix characterized a second PCR of about 7 to 12 cycles. Via MiXCR, TCRdb re-called the 5' RACE reads, giving one row per CDR3 protein. The table has 700,000 or so distinct CDR3 sequences, about 20% seen once. V is TRBV24-1 and J is TRBJ2-1, with 11 bases fitting TRBD2. Sequences were obtained from blood. The sequence was obtained from a man between 65 and 85 years old in good health. CDR3 sequence (DNA): TGTGCCACCCAACCGGGACTAGCGGACAATGAGCAGTTCTTC. Its translation is CATQPGLADNEQFF.